This entry lists 14 T cell receptor beta chains sequenced from one sample in a study of blood T cell repertoires in COVID-19. Clones were sequenced by immunoSEQ multiplex PCR, and TCRdb holds only the in-frame ones, with some missing. The repertoire consists of fewer than 700,000 clones, with roughly 89% occurring once and the leading ten covering roughly 7.3%. Material for sequencing was peripheral blood. Source of these receptors: a woman aged 45-65 years with COVID-19, enrolled during active disease.

V usage is TRBV30 and J usage is TRBJ1-2; the D is unclear. Germline V gives CDR1 GTSNPN, CDR2 SVGIG (reference sequence). Trimming took off 5 bases at V and 3 bases at J, with 10 bases between the two ends. This CDR3 contains 12 residues. The DNA of the CDR3 is TGTGCCTGGGGGAGGGCGGACTATGGCTACACCTTC. Translated, it gives CAWGRADYGYTF. The full variable domain, completed using reference TRBV30 and TRBJ1-2, is SQTIHQWPATLVQPVGSPLSLECTVEGTSNPNLYWYRQAAGRGLQLLFYSVGIGQISSEVPQNLSASRPQDRQFILSSKKLLLSDSGFYLCAWGRADYGYTFGSGTRLTVV.

This clone was counted once. The rearrangement joins TRBV5-6 to TRBJ1-3, with D uncertain. CDR3 length equals 14 residues. V dropped 4 bases and J dropped 0 bases, with 8 bases sitting between them. Germline CDR1 SGHDT, CDR2 YYEEEE. The CDR3 nucleotides are TGTGCCAGCAGCCCCTACCCCTCTGGAAACACCATATATTTT. It encodes CASSPYPSGNTIYF.

This clone was observed a handful of times. V gene TRBV7-9 combines with J gene TRBJ1-2; D might be TRBD1 (5 bases). The CDR3 is made up of 14 amino acids. Germline V gene sequence: CDR1 SEHNR, CDR2 FQNEAQ (reference sequence). Between the trimmed V and J ends, which lost 4 bases and 4 bases, there was a span of 13 bases. The CDR3 region has the DNA TGTGCCAGCAGCTGGGGCGAACACGGCTATGGCTACACCTTC. Its protein is CASSWGEHGYGYTF.

The sample holds a few counts of this clone. This chain joins TRBV2 and TRBJ1-5; TRBD1 aligns across 7 bases. Losses at the gene ends were 5 bases for V and 3 bases for J; bases not matched to a gene: 7. The CDR3 contains 15 residues. Germline V gene lookup returns CDR1 SNHLY and CDR2 FYNNEI. The CDR3 region is CASSTRTGFNQPQHF. CDR3 bases: TGTGCCAGCAGTACAAGGACAGGCTTCAATCAGCCCCAGCATTTT.

This clone was seen once. The chain combines TRBV25-1 with TRBJ2-5, with 12 bases aligning to TRBD1. V gave up 8 bases and J gave up 5 bases; unmatched junction bases: 9. CDR1 is MGHDK, CDR2 SYGVNS, per germline. The CDR3 loop spans 15 amino acids. CDR3 sequence (DNA): TGTGCCAGCTCGACCGGGACAGGGGGCAGGGAGACCCAGTACTTC. Translating gives CASSTGTGGRETQYF.

The chain recombines TRBV5-4 with TRBJ2-3; 13 bases align to TRBD2. From germline, CDR1 is SGHNT and CDR2 YYREEE (reference sequence). There are 15 residues in the CDR3. J was trimmed by 6 bases and V by 2 bases; bases with no gene match: 3. The CDR3 DNA reads as TGTGCCAGCAGCTTCCAGACTAGCGGGGGGGATACGCAGTATTTT. Protein: CASSFQTSGGDTQYF.

The chain employs TRBV7-8 and TRBJ1-1, with D uncertain. CDR3 size: 14 residues. Germline CDR1 and CDR2: SGHVS and FQNEAQ. Deletions cut 3 bases from V and 1 base from J, with 9 bases between. The CDR3 nucleotides are TGTGCCAGCAGCTTGAAGGAGACGAACACTGAAGCTTTCTTT. Residues: CASSLKETNTEAFF.

The DNA for the CDR3 is TGTGCCAGCAGCTTGGCGGCAGGGAGGAGAACTAATGAAAAACTGTTTTTT. Its translation: CASSLAAGRRTNEKLFF. The genes are TRBV5-4 and TRBJ1-4, with a tentative D call TRBD1 (5 bases). V lost 0 bases and J 1 base, leaving 13 bases between the germline ends. In germline, CDR1 is SGHNT, CDR2 YYREEE (reference sequence). CDR3 length: 17 residues.

The CDR3 nucleotides are TGTGCCAGCAGCGTATCTGGTAGTGAGCAGTTCTTC. Translating it yields CASSVSGSEQFF. The genes are TRBV9 and TRBJ2-1; no definite D call. Trimming removed 1 base at V and 9 bases at J, with 8 bases between. Germline CDR1 is SGDLS and CDR2 is YYNGEE. The CDR3 has 12 amino acids.

The sample holds one count of this clone. CDR3 protein: CSVEGGSYGYTF. CDR3 sequence (DNA): TGCAGCGTTGAAGGCGGATCGTATGGCTACACCTTC. The chain is built from TRBV29-1 and TRBJ1-2; D unresolved. Trimming removed 1 base from V and 5 bases from J, with 8 bases in between. CDR1 SQVTM and CDR2 ANQGSEA come from the germline V gene. This CDR3 spans 12 amino acids.

This rearrangement joins TRBV10-2 to TRBJ1-5; D is uncertain. The V gene lost 3 bases and the J gene lost 3 bases, with 15 bases spanning the gap. This CDR3 comprises 16 residues. Germline-derived CDR1 and CDR2 are WSHSY and SAAADI. In nucleotides, the CDR3 is TGCGCCAGCAGTGATCCCCGAGGCTCCGACAATCAGCCCCAGCATTTT. Its protein is CASSDPRGSDNQPQHF.

The chain uses TRBV19 and TRBJ1-4; the D gene is possibly TRBD1 (5 bases). The germline gives CDR1 LNHDA, CDR2 SQIVND (reference sequence). The CDR3 loop spans 14 amino acids. The germline V and J ends were trimmed by 4 bases and 7 bases, with 13 bases remaining between them. CDR3: CASSSQTGGEKLFF. The CDR3 DNA reads as TGTGCCAGTAGTAGCCAAACGGGGGGTGAAAAACTGTTTTTT.

The table lists this clone with a count of one. V usage is TRBV19 and J usage is TRBJ2-1, with 8 bases lining up with TRBD1. V trimming: 5 bases; J trimming: 10 bases; junction bases outside the gene matches: 7. Germline lookup yields CDR1 LNHDA and CDR2 SQIVND (reference sequence). The CDR3 has 13 amino acids. CDR3 in DNA: TGTGCCAGTAGTCTGCAGGGGGCCCGGGAGCAGTTCTTC. Translating gives CASSLQGAREQFF. The full variable domain, its missing parts supplied by reference TRBV19 and TRBJ2-1, is DGGITQSPKYLFRKEGQNVTLSCEQNLNHDAMYWYRQDPGQGLRLIYYSQIVNDFQKGDIAEGYSVSREKKESFPLTVTSAQKNPTAFYLCASSLQGAREQFFGPGTRLTVL.

V and J are TRBV19 and TRBJ1-4; D not certain. The CDR3 length is 13 residues. The germline gives CDR1 LNHDA, CDR2 SQIVND (reference sequence). V lost 6 bases, J lost 8 bases, and 13 bases lay in between. CDR3 coding DNA: TGTGCCAGTAGGCGGACTTTTAAAGAAAAACTGTTTTTT. Amino acids: CASRRTFKEKLFF.